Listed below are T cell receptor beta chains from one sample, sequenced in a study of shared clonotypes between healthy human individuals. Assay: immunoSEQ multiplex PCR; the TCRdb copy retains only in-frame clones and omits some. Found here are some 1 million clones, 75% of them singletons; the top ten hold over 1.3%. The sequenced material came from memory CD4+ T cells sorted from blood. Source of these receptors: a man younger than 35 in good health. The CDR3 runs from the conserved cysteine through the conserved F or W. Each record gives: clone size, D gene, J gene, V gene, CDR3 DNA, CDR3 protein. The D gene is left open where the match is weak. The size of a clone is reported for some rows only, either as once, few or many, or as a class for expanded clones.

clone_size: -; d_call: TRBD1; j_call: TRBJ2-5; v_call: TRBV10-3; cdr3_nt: TGTGCCATCAGTGAGTCGAAACAGGGGGGAGAGACCCAGTACTTC; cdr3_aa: CAISESKQGGETQYF
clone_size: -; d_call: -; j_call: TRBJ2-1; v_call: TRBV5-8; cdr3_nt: TGTGCCAGCAGCACCCGGGACCATTACAATGAGCAGTTCTTC; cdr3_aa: CASSTRDHYNEQFF
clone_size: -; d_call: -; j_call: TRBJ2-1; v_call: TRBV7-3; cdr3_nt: TGTGCCAGCAGCTTGGGCCCCGTAAGTGAGCAGTTCTTC; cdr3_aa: CASSLGPVSEQFF
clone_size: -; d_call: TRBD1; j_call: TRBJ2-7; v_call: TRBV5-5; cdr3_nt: TGTGCCAGCAGCCTGGACAGGGTCAACGAGCAGTACTTC; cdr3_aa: CASSLDRVNEQYF
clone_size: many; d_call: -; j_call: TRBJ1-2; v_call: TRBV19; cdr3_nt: TGTGCCAGTAGTATAGGCCAGGGGAACTATGGCTACACCTTC; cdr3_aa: CASSIGQGNYGYTF
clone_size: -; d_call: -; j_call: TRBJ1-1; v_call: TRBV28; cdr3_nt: TGTGCCAGCAGTTCCCCCGCGGAGAGGAACACTGAAGCTTTCTTT; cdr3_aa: CASSSPAERNTEAFF
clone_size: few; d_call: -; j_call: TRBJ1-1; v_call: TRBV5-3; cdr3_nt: TGTGCCAGAAGCTTGGAACGGAGAAGCAACACTGAAGCTTTCTTT; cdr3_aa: CARSLERRSNTEAFF
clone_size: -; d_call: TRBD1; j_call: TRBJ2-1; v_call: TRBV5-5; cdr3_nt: TGTGCCAGCAGCTTCGGGACAGAGGGATGGGTTGAGCAGTTCTTC; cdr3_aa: CASSFGTEGWVEQFF
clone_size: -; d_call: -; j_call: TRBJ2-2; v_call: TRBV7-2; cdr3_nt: TGTGCCAGCAGCTTATGGGGTGGCGACACCGGGGAGCTGTTTTTT; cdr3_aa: CASSLWGGDTGELFF
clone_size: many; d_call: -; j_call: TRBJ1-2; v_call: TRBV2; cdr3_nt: TGTGCCAGCAGGGCTTCAGGGTCGAATGGCTACACCTTC; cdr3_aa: CASRASGSNGYTF
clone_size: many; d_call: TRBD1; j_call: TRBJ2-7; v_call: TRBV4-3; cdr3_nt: TGCGCCAGCAGCCAAGAATGGGGACAGTTCTCCTACGAGCAGTACTTC; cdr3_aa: CASSQEWGQFSYEQYF
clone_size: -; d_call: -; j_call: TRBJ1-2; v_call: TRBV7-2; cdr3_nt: TGTGCCAGCTATAATAGCCTCAAATCTGGGGACGGCTACACCTTC; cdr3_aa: CASYNSLKSGDGYTF
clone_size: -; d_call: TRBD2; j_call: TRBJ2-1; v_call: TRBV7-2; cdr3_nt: TGTGCCAGCAGCCTCAGACTAGCGGGAGGCTCCTACAATGAGCAGTTCTTC; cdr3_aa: CASSLRLAGGSYNEQFF
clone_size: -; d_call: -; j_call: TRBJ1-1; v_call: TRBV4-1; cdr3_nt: TGCGCCAGCAGCCAAGCCCCCGGGGGGGTCACTGAAGCTTTCTTT; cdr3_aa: CASSQAPGGVTEAFF
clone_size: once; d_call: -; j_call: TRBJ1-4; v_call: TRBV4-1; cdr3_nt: TGCGCCAGCAGCCAAGATGTCGCAACTAATGAAAAACTGTTTTTT; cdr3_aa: CASSQDVATNEKLFF
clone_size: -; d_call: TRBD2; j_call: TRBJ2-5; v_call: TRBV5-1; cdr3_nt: TGCGCCAGCAGCTTGGTATCGGGGGGGCCTCAAGAGACCCAGTACTTC; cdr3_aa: CASSLVSGGPQETQYF
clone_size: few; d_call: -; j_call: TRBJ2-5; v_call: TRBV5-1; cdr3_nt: TGCGCCAGCAGCCCCGGAGGTGTAGCGGCACAAGAGACCCAGTACTTC; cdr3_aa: CASSPGGVAAQETQYF
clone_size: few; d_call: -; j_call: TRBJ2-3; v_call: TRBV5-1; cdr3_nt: TGCGCCAGCAGCTTGGCCAATGGCGGGGCTACAGATACGCAGTATTTT; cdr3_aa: CASSLANGGATDTQYF
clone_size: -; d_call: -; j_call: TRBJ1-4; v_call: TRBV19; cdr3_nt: TGTGCCAGTAGTAAGACAGGCAGAGCAACTAATGAAAAACTGTTTTTT; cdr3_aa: CASSKTGRATNEKLFF
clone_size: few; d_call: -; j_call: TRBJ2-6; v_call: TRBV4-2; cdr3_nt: TGTGCCAGCAGCCAAGATACAGGGTACGGGGCCAACGTCCTGACTTTC; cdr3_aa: CASSQDTGYGANVLTF
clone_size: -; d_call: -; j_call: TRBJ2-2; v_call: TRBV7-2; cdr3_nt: TGTGCCAGCAGCCCTCCCAGCGGGAACACCGGGGAGCTGTTTTTT; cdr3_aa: CASSPPSGNTGELFF
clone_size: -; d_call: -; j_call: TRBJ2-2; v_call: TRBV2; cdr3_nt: TGTGCCAGCAGTGGGCCGACACCCTGGGAGGCCGGGGAGCTGTTTTTT; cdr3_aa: CASSGPTPWEAGELFF
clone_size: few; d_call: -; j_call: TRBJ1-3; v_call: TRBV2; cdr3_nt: TGTGCCAGCAGTGAGAACGGAAACACCATATATTTT; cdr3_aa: CASSENGNTIYF
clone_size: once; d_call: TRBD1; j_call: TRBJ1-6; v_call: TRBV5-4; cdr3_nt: TGTGCCAGCAGCTCGGGACAGGGGGGAAATTCACCCCTCCACTTT; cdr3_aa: CASSSGQGGNSPLHF
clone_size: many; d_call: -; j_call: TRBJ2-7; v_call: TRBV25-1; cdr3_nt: TGTGCCAGCAGTGACCCGGTCTCCTACGAGCAGTACTTC; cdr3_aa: CASSDPVSYEQYF
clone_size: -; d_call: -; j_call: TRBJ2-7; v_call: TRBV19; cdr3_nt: TGTGCCAGTCGGACAGACTCATTCTACGAGCAGTACTTC; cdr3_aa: CASRTDSFYEQYF
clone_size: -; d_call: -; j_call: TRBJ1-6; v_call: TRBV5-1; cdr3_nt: TGCGCCAGCAGCTTGGCTACCCGGGGGTCACCCCTCCACTTT; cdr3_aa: CASSLATRGSPLHF
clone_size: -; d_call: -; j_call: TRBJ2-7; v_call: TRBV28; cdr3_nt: TGTGCCAGCAGTTTAGTAGCAGGGGACGCCTACGAGCAGTACTTC; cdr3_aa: CASSLVAGDAYEQYF
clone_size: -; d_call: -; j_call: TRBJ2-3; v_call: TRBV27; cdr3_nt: TGTGCCAGCAGTTCTAGGCCGCCAGATACGCAGTATTTT; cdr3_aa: CASSSRPPDTQYF
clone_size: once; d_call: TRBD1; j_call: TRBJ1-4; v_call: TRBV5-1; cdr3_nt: TGCGCCAGCAGCACCGGACAGGGCCGGGAAAAACTGTTTTTT; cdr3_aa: CASSTGQGREKLFF
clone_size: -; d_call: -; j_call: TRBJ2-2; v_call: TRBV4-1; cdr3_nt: TGCGCCAGCAGCCCCGAGGGGGGATTGTACACCGGGGAGCTGTTTTTT; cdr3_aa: CASSPEGGLYTGELFF
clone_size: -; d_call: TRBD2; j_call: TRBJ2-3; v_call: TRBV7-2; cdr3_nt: TGTGCCACCTCCCGGGGGGGAACAGATACGCAGTATTTT; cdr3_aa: CATSRGGTDTQYF
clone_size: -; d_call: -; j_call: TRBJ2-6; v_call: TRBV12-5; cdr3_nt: TGTGCTAGTGGTTTAATCCCTCGGTCTGGGGCCAACGTCCTGACTTTC; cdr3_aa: CASGLIPRSGANVLTF
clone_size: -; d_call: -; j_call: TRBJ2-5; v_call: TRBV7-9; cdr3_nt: TGTGCCAGCAGCTCGGGGGACGGGAAGTACCAAGAGACCCAGTACTTC; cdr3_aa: CASSSGDGKYQETQYF
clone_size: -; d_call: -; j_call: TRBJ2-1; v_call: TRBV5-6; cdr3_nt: TGTGCCAGCAGCTTGGTTGATGAGCAGTTCTTC; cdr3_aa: CASSLVDEQFF
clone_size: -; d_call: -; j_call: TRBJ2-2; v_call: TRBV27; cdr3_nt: TGTGCCAGCAGTTTAGCCGGGACGAACACCGGGGAGCTGTTTTTT; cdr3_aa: CASSLAGTNTGELFF
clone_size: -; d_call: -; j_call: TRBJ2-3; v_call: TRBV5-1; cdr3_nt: TGCGCCAGCAGCATTGGTAACCTAGCCGGCACAGATACGCAGTATTTT; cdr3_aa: CASSIGNLAGTDTQYF
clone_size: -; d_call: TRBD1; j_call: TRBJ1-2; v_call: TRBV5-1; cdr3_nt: TGCGCCAGCAGCCCGACAGGGGGCCATGGCTACACCTTC; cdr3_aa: CASSPTGGHGYTF
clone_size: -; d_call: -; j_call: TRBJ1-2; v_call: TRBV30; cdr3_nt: TGTGCCTGGAGTGTACTTGGGCGGGGCTACACCTTC; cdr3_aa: CAWSVLGRGYTF
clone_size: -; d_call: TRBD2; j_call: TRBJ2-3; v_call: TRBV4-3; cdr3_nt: TGCGCCAGCAGTCCCGGGACTAGCGGGAGCACAGATACGCAGTATTTT; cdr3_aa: CASSPGTSGSTDTQYF
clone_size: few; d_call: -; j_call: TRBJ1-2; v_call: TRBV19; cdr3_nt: TGTGCCAGTGCGGTGGCAGGGAGGTATGGCTACACCTTC; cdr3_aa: CASAVAGRYGYTF
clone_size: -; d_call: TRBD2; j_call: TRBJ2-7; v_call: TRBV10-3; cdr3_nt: TGTGCCATCAGTGGATTGGCGGGAGACATATACGAGCAGTACTTC; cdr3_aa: CAISGLAGDIYEQYF
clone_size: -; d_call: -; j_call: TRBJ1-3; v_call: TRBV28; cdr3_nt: TGTGCCAGCAGTTTACCGGTGCTCTCTTTGGGAAACACCATATATTTT; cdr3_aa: CASSLPVLSLGNTIYF
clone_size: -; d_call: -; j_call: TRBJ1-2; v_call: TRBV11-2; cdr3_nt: TGTGCCAGCAGCGGATCCGGGGCAAACTATGGCTACACCTTC; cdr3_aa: CASSGSGANYGYTF
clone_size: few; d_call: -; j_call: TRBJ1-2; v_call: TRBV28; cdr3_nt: TGTGCCAGCAGATCACTAGGGGACCCGGAGGGCTACACCTTC; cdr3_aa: CASRSLGDPEGYTF
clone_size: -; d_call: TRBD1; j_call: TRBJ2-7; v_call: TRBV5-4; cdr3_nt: TGTGCCAGCAGTTCGGGACAGGGATCAGTCTACGAGCAGTACTTC; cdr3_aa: CASSSGQGSVYEQYF
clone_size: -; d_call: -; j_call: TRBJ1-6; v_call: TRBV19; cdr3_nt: TGTGCCAGTAGTACTCTCTTGAGGGCAAATTCACCCCTCCACTTT; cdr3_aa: CASSTLLRANSPLHF
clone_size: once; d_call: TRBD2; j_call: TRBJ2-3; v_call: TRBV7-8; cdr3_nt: TGTGCCAGCAGCTTAAATCGCGGGAGGTCGACAGATACGCAGTATTTT; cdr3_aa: CASSLNRGRSTDTQYF
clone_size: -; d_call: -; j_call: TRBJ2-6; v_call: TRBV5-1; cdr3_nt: TGCGCCAGCATGACAACTACCCTCTCTGGGGCCAACGTCCTGACTTTC; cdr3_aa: CASMTTTLSGANVLTF
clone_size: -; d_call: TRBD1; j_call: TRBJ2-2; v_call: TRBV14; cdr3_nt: TGTGCCAGCAGCCCTATAGACAGGGTCACCGGGGAGCTGTTTTTT; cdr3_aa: CASSPIDRVTGELFF
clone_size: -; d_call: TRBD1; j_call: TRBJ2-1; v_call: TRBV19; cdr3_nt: TGTGCCAGTAGGGATACAGGGGACAAGGGCTACTACAATGAGCAGTTCTTC; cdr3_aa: CASRDTGDKGYYNEQFF
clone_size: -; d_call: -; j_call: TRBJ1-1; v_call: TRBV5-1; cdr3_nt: TGCGCCAGCAGCTTGCAGTTGGACAGGAACACTGAAGCTTTCTTT; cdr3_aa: CASSLQLDRNTEAFF
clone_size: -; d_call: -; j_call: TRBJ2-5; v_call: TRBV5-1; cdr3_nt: TGCGCCAGCAGCTTGGCCACGGGTCCTCAAGAGACCCAGTACTTC; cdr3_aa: CASSLATGPQETQYF
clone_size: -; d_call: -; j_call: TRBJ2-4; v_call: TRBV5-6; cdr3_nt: TGTGCCAGCAGCCCTGGCGGGGTTTCAAACATTCAGTACTTC; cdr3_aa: CASSPGGVSNIQYF